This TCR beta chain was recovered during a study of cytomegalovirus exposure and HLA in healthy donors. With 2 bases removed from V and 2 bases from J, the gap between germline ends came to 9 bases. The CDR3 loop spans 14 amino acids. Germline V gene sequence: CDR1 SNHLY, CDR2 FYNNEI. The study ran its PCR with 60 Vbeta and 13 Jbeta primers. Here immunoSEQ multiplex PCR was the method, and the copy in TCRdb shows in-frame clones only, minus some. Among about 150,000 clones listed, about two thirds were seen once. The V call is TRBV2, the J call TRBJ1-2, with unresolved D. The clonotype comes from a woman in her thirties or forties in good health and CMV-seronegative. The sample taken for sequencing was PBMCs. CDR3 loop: CASSESGRNYGYTF. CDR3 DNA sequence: TGTGCCAGCAGTGAAAGTGGGAGAAACTATGGCTACACCTTC.